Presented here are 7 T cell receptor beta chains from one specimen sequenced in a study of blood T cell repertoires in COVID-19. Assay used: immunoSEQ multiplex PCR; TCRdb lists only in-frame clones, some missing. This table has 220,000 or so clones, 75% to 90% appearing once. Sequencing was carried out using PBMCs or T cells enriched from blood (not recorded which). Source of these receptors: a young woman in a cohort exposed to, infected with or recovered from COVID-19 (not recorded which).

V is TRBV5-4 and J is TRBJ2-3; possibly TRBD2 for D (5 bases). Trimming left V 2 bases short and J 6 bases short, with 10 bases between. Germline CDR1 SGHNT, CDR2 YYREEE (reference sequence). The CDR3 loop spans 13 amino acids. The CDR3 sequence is CASSFERADTQYF. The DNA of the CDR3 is TGTGCCAGCAGCTTTGAGAGGGCGGATACGCAGTATTTT.

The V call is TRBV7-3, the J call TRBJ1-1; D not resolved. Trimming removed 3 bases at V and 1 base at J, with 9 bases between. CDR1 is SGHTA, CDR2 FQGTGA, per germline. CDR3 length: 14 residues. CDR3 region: CASSFSGKNTEAFF. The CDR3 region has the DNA TGTGCCAGCAGCTTCTCCGGGAAGAACACTGAAGCTTTCTTT. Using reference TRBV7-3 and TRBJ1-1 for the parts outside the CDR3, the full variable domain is GAGVSQTPSNKVTEKGKYVELRCDPISGHTALYWYRQSLGQGPEFLIYFQGTGAADDSGLPNDRFFAVRPEGSVSTLKIQRTERGDSAVYLCASSFSGKNTEAFFGQGTRLTVV.

CDR3 sequence reads: CASSFLDREGAFF. CDR3 in DNA: TGTGCCAGCAGCTTTTTAGACAGGGAAGGAGCTTTCTTT. This rearrangement joins TRBV7-9 to TRBJ1-1; 7 bases align to TRBD1. The CDR3 has 13 amino acids. Trimming at V came to 3 bases and at J to 10 bases, leaving 8 bases not matched to a gene. Germline CDR1 SEHNR, CDR2 FQNEAQ (reference sequence). Based on the CDR3 plus reference TRBV7-9 and TRBJ1-1, the full variable domain is DTGVSQNPRHKITKRGQNVTFRCDPISEHNRLYWYRQTLGQGPEFLTYFQNEAQLEKSRLLSDRFSAERPKGSFSTLEIQRTEQGDSAMYLCASSFLDREGAFFGQGTRLTVV.

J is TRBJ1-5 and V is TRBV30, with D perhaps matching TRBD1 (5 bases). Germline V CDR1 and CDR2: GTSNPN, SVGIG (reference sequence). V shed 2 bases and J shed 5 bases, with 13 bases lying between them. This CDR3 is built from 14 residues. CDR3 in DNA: TGTGCCTGGAGTCTAATCAGGGTCCATCAGCCCCAGCATTTT. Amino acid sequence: CAWSLIRVHQPQHF.

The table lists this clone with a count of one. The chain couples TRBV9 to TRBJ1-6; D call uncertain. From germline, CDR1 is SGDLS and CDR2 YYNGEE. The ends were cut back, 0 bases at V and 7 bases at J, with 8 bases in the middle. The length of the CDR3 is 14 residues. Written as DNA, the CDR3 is TGTGCCAGCAGCGTAGCTGTTGAGAATTCACCCCTCCACTTT. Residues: CASSVAVENSPLHF.

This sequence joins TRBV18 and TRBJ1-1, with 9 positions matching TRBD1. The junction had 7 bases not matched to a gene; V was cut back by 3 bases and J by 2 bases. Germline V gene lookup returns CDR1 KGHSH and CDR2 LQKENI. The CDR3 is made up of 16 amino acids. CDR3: CASSPGQGRGNTEAFF. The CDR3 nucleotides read TGTGCCAGCTCACCGGGACAGGGTAGGGGAAACACTGAAGCTTTCTTT.

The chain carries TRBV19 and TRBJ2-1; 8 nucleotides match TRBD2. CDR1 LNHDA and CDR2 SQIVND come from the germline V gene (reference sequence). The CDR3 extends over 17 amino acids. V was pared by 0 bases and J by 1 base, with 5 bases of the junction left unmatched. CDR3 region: CASSIDGAGASYNEQFF. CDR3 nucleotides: TGTGCCAGTAGTATAGACGGAGCGGGAGCATCCTACAATGAGCAGTTCTTC.